This T cell receptor (beta chain) came from a study of blood T cells in healthy people across ages. This CDR3 contains 14 residues. V was shortened by 2 bases and J by 3 bases, with 8 bases between the two germline ends. Germline CDR1 is SGHRS and CDR2 is YFSETQ. Next came a second PCR, run for roughly 6 to 11 cycles, which used a sample-barcoded 5' primer along with a J-beta primer mix. Each cDNA molecule was tagged by a template-switch adaptor with 12 random nucleotides. Using its own MiXCR run on the 5' RACE reads, TCRdb lists one record per CDR3 protein. The sample has 550,000 to 800,000 distinct CDR3 sequences, over 20% seen once. This clonotype was counted ten times or more.

The gene calls are TRBV5-1 and TRBJ2-2; D ambiguous. The specimen was blood. This receptor was obtained from a man aged 70 or older in good health. The CDR3 DNA reads TGCGCCAGCAGCTTTACTGGAGACACCGGGGAGCTGTTTTTT. Protein sequence: CASSFTGDTGELFF. Based on the CDR3 plus reference TRBV5-1 and TRBJ2-2, the full variable domain is KAGVTQTPRYLIKTRGQQVTLSCSPISGHRSVSWYQQTPGQGLQFLFEYFSETQRNKGNFPGRFSGRQFSNSRSEMNVSTLELGDSALYLCASSFTGDTGELFFGEGSRLTVL.